Shown below are 11 T cell receptor beta chains from a single sample sequenced in a study of OX40 agonist ivuxolimab in advanced cancers. The assay was immunoSEQ multiplex PCR, and TCRdb's table has in-frame clones only and misses some. The sample consists of around 92,000 clones, 75% to 90% of them appearing once. This material consisted of CD4+ or CD8+ T cells sorted from blood, taken in a trial of the OX40 agonist ivuxolimab. The receptors here all came from an adult with an advanced solid tumor such as melanoma, head and neck, liver or kidney cancer.

V usage is TRBV4-2 and J usage is TRBJ2-7; no clear D. There are 13 residues in the CDR3. Germline-derived CDR1 and CDR2 are LGHNA and YNFKEQ. Trimming left V 4 bases short and J 5 bases short, with 12 bases between. The CDR3 nucleotides read TGTGCCAGCAGCCTGGGTAGCTGGGACGAGCAGTACTTC. Its protein is CASSLGSWDEQYF.

This chain uses TRBV19 with TRBJ2-3; D perhaps matches TRBD2 (7 bases). Trimming cost V 3 bases and J 5 bases, with 15 bases left between them. The germline V gene encodes CDR1 LNHDA and CDR2 SQIVND (reference sequence). This CDR3 has 15 residues. The CDR3 protein is CASSMRGGRGDTQYF. In nucleotides, the CDR3 is TGTGCCAGTAGTATGAGGGGGGGAAGAGGAGATACGCAGTATTTT.

The CDR3 DNA is TGTGCCAGCAGTTACTCGCGGGGCCTAGACACTGAAGCTTTCTTT. Residues: CASSYSRGLDTEAFF. This chain connects TRBV6-5 to TRBJ1-1, with a weak D call TRBD1 (5 bases). The germline V and J ends were trimmed by 0 bases and 3 bases, with 11 bases remaining between them. Germline assignment: CDR1 MNHEY and CDR2 SVGAGI. The CDR3 is 15 amino acids.

The V gene is TRBV18, the J gene TRBJ1-2; D unresolved. CDR1 KGHSH and CDR2 LQKENI come from the germline V gene. V lost 2 bases and J 4 bases, leaving 8 bases between the germline ends. CDR3 length: 13 residues. As DNA, the CDR3 is TGTGCCAGCTCACCAGACGGTGGCTATGGCTACACCTTC. Encoded protein: CASSPDGGYGYTF.

The chain has TRBV2 and TRBJ1-5, with no clear D. Germline V CDR1 and CDR2: SNHLY, FYNNEI. The germline V and J ends were trimmed by 6 bases and 6 bases, with 9 bases remaining between them. The CDR3 extends over 12 amino acids. CDR3 DNA: TGTGCCAGCAGGGATTGGATTCAGCCCCAGCATTTT. It translates to CASRDWIQPQHF. Using reference TRBV2 and TRBJ1-5 for the parts outside the CDR3, the full variable domain is EPEVTQTPSHQVTQMGQEVILRCVPISNHLYFYWYRQILGQKVEFLVSFYNNEISEKSEIFDDQFSVERPDGSNFTLKIRSTKLEDSAMYFCASRDWIQPQHFGDGTRLSIL.

The chain uses TRBV5-4 and TRBJ1-4, with no clear D. Trimming cost V 4 bases and J 3 bases, with 10 bases left between them. Germline V gene data show CDR1 as SGHNT and CDR2 as YYREEE (reference sequence). This CDR3 contains 14 residues. CDR3 sequence: CASSLRMANEKLFF. CDR3 bases: TGTGCCAGCAGCCTCAGGATGGCTAATGAAAAACTGTTTTTT.

The J gene is TRBJ1-2, the V gene TRBV4-2; a weak D match, TRBD1 (5 bases). Trimming removed 4 bases at V and 4 bases at J, with 7 bases between. This CDR3 has 12 residues. CDR1 is LGHNA, CDR2 YNFKEQ, per germline. The CDR3 region has the DNA TGTGCCAGCAGCCCTGACAGCTATGGCTACACCTTC. Translation: CASSPDSYGYTF.

The chain combines TRBV10-3 with TRBJ1-1, with D unclear. The V and J ends lost 7 bases and 4 bases respectively, with 13 bases between them. Per the germline V gene, CDR1 is ENHRY and CDR2 is SYGVKD. The CDR3 sequence is 13 residues long. In nucleotides, the CDR3 is TGTGCCATCAAGGAACGGGAGGGCACTGAAGCTTTCTTT. This codes for CAIKEREGTEAFF.

The chain joins TRBV10-3 to TRBJ1-1; D unresolved. V gave up 4 bases and J gave up 0 bases, with 12 bases separating them. Looked up from germline, CDR1 is ENHRY and CDR2 is SYGVKD. This CDR3 region has 15 residues. In DNA form, the CDR3 reads TGTGCCATCAGTGCGGGTGGCGGTATGAACACTGAAGCTTTCTTT. Translating it yields CAISAGGGMNTEAFF.

CDR3 protein: CASSPPSGDSREQYF. CDR3 nucleotides: TGTGCCAGCTCACCACCGAGCGGGGACTCTCGGGAGCAGTACTTC. The chain is built from TRBV18 and TRBJ2-7; TRBD2 matches 7 bases. Unmatched junction bases numbered 9, after V lost 0 bases and J lost 7 bases. Germline V CDR1 and CDR2: KGHSH, LQKENI. The CDR3 spans 15 residues.

The chain couples TRBV28 to TRBJ2-1, with 7 bases that match TRBD1. The CDR3 has 12 residues. After removal of 6 bases from V and 7 bases from J, the junction contained 3 bases not matched to a gene. Germline V lookup: CDR1 MDHEN, CDR2 SYDVKM. CDR3 loop: CASRTGWNEQFF. Here the CDR3 DNA reads TGTGCCAGCAGGACAGGGTGGAATGAGCAGTTCTTC.